Each of the 16 T cell receptor beta chains below was sequenced from the same sample in a study of early stage breast cancer tumors. Assay: immunoSEQ multiplex PCR; the TCRdb copy retains only in-frame clones and omits some. The data show about 17,000 clones, 65% to 85% seen once. Sequenced sample: blood. These receptors were collected from a person between 65 and 79 years old with breast cancer.

The V and J genes are TRBV5-1 and TRBJ2-1; 12 nucleotides agree with TRBD2. Germline CDR1 is SGHRS and CDR2 is YFSETQ. J lost 1 base, V lost 5 bases, and 4 bases had no gene match. There are 16 residues in the CDR3. The CDR3 region is CASRPLAGGSYNEQFF. The CDR3 nucleotides are TGCGCCAGCAGGCCACTAGCGGGGGGTTCCTACAATGAGCAGTTCTTC.

The chain is built from TRBV2 and TRBJ1-2; D remains ambiguous. The CDR3 spans 14 residues. The V and J ends lost 2 bases and 4 bases respectively, with 11 bases between them. CDR1 is SNHLY, CDR2 FYNNEI, per germline. CDR3 coding DNA: TGTGCCAGCAGTGAACGGTCCCTTTCCTATGGCTACACCTTC. It is translated as CASSERSLSYGYTF. Full variable domain (outside the CDR3, taken from reference TRBV2 and TRBJ1-2): EPEVTQTPSHQVTQMGQEVILRCVPISNHLYFYWYRQILGQKVEFLVSFYNNEISEKSEIFDDQFSVERPDGSNFTLKIRSTKLEDSAMYFCASSERSLSYGYTFGSGTRLTVV.

The rearrangement links TRBV19 to TRBJ1-1, with 10 bases matching TRBD1. CDR1 and CDR2 (germline): LNHDA, SQIVND (reference sequence). CDR3 length: 20 residues. V lost 0 bases and J lost 4; bases outside the gene matches: 17. The CDR3 loop reads CASSIDLLRGQGKGSTEAFF. The DNA of the CDR3 is TGTGCCAGTAGTATAGATCTATTGAGGGGACAGGGGAAGGGAAGCACTGAAGCTTTCTTT.

The chain recombines TRBV27 with TRBJ1-3, with D possibly TRBD1 on 6 matching bases. V was pared by 6 bases and J by 4 bases, with 16 bases between. The CDR3 sequence is 15 residues long. The germline CDR1 and CDR2 sequences are MNHEY and SMNVEV (reference sequence). In nucleotides, the CDR3 is TGTGCCAGCAGCCAAGTTACAGGGTCAGGAAACACCATATATTTT. Protein: CASSQVTGSGNTIYF.

This chain uses TRBV5-6 with TRBJ2-6, with 9 positions matching TRBD1. V shed 1 base and J 2 bases; nucleotides not matched to a gene: 1. The CDR3 runs to 16 residues. CDR1 and CDR2 (germline): SGHDT, YYEEEE. CDR3: CASSLTGGTGANVLTF. The DNA of the CDR3 is TGTGCCAGCAGCTTGACAGGGGGCACTGGGGCCAACGTCCTGACTTTC.

The chain recombines TRBV2 with TRBJ2-7; 7 bases align to TRBD1. Trimming at V came to 7 bases and at J to 2 bases, leaving 5 bases not matched to a gene. Germline values: CDR1 SNHLY, CDR2 FYNNEI. The CDR3 loop spans 13 amino acids. The CDR3 nucleotides read TGTGCCAGCAAAAGACAGGGAACCTACGAGCAGTACTTC. This encodes CASKRQGTYEQYF. The full variable domain, its missing parts supplied by reference TRBV2 and TRBJ2-7, is EPEVTQTPSHQVTQMGQEVILRCVPISNHLYFYWYRQILGQKVEFLVSFYNNEISEKSEIFDDQFSVERPDGSNFTLKIRSTKLEDSAMYFCASKRQGTYEQYFGPGTRLTVT.

Only a few counts were recorded for this clone. J is TRBJ1-5 and V is TRBV15; TRBD1 might be the D (5 bases). The CDR3 loop spans 12 amino acids. Germline V CDR1 and CDR2: LNHNV, YYDKDF (reference sequence). Trimming cost V 0 bases and J 15 bases, with 12 bases left between them. The CDR3 DNA follows: TGTGCCACCAGCAGAGATTGGGGCGAACGGCATTTT. The encoded protein is CATSRDWGERHF.

V and J are TRBV18 and TRBJ1-1; D uncertain. The CDR3 contains 18 residues. Trimming left V 1 base short and J 0 bases short, with 18 bases between. CDR1 is KGHSH and CDR2 is LQKENI in the germline V gene. CDR3 amino acids: CASSPLFTTEGMNTEAFF. CDR3 nucleotides: TGTGCCAGCTCACCACTTTTTACGACCGAGGGTATGAACACTGAAGCTTTCTTT.

The gene calls are TRBV4-2 and TRBJ1-4, with D perhaps TRBD1 (6 bases). V lost 0 bases to trimming and J lost 0 bases, with 17 bases between them. Looked up from germline, CDR1 is LGHNA and CDR2 is YNFKEQ. The CDR3 is 19 amino acids. CDR3 nucleotide sequence: TGTGCCAGCAGCCAAGATTTCTTAGGGGGGGCAACAACTAATGAAAAACTGTTTTTT. This codes for CASSQDFLGGATTNEKLFF.

This clone was recorded once. The V call is TRBV7-9, the J call TRBJ2-7, with 7 bases matching TRBD1. The junction had 7 bases not matched to a gene; V was cut back by 5 bases and J by 0 bases. Germline V gene sequence: CDR1 SEHNR, CDR2 FQNEAQ (reference sequence). This CDR3 has 15 amino acids. The CDR3: CASSPLTGTSYEQYF. As DNA, the CDR3 is TGTGCCAGCAGCCCGCTGACAGGGACCTCCTACGAGCAGTACTTC.

The chain combines TRBV14 with TRBJ1-1, with 8 bases lining up with TRBD1. V shed 5 bases, J shed 0 bases, and the junction held 5 bases outside the gene matches. CDR3 length equals 15 residues. In germline, CDR1 is SGHDN, CDR2 FVKESK. Written as DNA, the CDR3 is TGTGCCAGCAGCGTAGGACAGGGAGTGAACACTGAAGCTTTCTTT. This gives the protein CASSVGQGVNTEAFF.

There are a few counts of this clone. The V call is TRBV4-1, the J call TRBJ1-1; 10 nucleotides align to TRBD1. Germline lookup yields CDR1 MGHRA and CDR2 YSYEKL. The V gene end was trimmed by 4 bases and the J gene end by 2 bases; junction bases not matched to a gene: 1. The CDR3 spans 14 residues. The CDR3 coding sequence is TGCGCCAGCAGCCGACAGGGGGCTAACACTGAAGCTTTCTTT. This gives the protein CASSRQGANTEAFF.

This chain uses TRBV5-5 with TRBJ1-2; TRBD1 might be the D (5 bases). CDR1 and CDR2 from the germline V gene are SGHKS and YYEKEE (reference sequence). This CDR3 contains 14 residues. Trimming removed 6 bases at V and 2 bases at J, with 14 bases between. The CDR3, as DNA: TGTGCCAGCAACTTAAGTGGGGGGAACTATGGCTACACCTTC. Its translation: CASNLSGGNYGYTF.

This clone was detected only a few times. The gene calls are TRBV5-1 and TRBJ2-7; 9 positions match TRBD1. This CDR3 contains 15 residues. Unmatched junction bases numbered 2, after V lost 0 bases and J lost 1 base. The germline gives CDR1 SGHRS, CDR2 YFSETQ. In DNA form, the CDR3 reads TGCGCCAGCAGCTTGGGAGGGACAGGGTCCTACGAGCAGTACTTC. Translation gives CASSLGGTGSYEQYF.

V and J are TRBV6-1 and TRBJ1-1, with 10 bases identical to TRBD1. Looked up from germline, CDR1 is MNHNS and CDR2 is SASEGT. The CDR3 extends over 13 amino acids. V lost 6 bases and J lost 4; bases outside the gene matches: 2. The CDR3 DNA reads TGTGCCAGCAGGGACAGGGGGACCACTGAAGCTTTCTTT. Encoded protein: CASRDRGTTEAFF.

The chain joins TRBV6-1 to TRBJ2-2, with D tentatively TRBD2 (5 bases). V lost 5 bases and J lost 8, with 15 bases in between. The CDR3 is 14 amino acids. CDR1 is MNHNS and CDR2 is SASEGT in the germline V gene. The CDR3: CASSRLGSEGELFF. CDR3 nucleotide sequence: TGTGCCAGCAGTCGGCTAGGGAGCGAAGGGGAGCTGTTTTTT.